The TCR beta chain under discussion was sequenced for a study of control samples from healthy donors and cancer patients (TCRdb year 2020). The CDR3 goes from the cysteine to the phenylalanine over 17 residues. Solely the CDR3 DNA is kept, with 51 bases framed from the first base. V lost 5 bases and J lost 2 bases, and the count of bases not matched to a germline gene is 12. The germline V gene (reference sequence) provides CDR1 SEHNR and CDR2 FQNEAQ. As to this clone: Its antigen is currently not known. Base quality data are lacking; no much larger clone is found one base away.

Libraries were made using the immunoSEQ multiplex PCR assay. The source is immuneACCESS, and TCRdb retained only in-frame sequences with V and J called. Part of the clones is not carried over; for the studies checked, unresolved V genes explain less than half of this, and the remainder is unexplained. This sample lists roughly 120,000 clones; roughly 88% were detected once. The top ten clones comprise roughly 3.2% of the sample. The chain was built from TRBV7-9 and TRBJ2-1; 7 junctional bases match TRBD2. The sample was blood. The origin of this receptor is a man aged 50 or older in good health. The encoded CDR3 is CASSRVGRGVTYNEQFF. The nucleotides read TGTGCCAGCAGCCGTGTAGGTCGGGGGGTGACCTACAATGAGCAGTTCTTC.